Sequencing of this T cell receptor beta chain was carried out in a study of blood T cell repertoires in COVID-19. The CDR3 consists of 18 residues. Germline V gives CDR1 LGHDT, CDR2 YNNKEL (reference sequence). Of note for this clone: One junction end does not reproduce the germline sequence, and a read error may be involved.

Measured with immunoSEQ multiplex PCR; TCRdb has only the in-frame clones, and not every one. There are hundreds of thousands of clones in the sample; approximately 90% occur only once, and more than 1.4% lies in the top ten. The V gene is TRBV3-1 (or the pseudogene TRBV3-2), the J gene TRBJ2-1; 11 nucleotides match TRBD2. The origin of this receptor is a woman aged 25 to 39 with active or convalescent COVID-19. The source material was peripheral blood. The CDR3 coding sequence is TGTGCCGGCAGCCAACCTCGACTAGCGGGAAGAGATGGCAATGAGCAGTTCTTC. This gives the protein CAGSQPRLAGRDGNEQFF.